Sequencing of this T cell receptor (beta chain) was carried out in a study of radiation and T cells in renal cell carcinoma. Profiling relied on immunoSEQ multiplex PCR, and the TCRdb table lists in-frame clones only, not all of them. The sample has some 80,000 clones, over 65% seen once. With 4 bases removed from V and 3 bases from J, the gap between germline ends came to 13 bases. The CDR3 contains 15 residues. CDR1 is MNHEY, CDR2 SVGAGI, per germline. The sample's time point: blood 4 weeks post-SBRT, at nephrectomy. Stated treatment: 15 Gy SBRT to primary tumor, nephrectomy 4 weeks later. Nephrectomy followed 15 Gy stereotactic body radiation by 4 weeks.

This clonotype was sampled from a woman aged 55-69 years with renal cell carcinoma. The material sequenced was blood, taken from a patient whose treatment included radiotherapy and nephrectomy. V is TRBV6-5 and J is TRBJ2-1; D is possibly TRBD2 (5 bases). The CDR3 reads CASSFDYPDYNEQFF. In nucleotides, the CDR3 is TGTGCCAGCAGTTTCGACTACCCGGACTACAATGAGCAGTTCTTC.